Listed below are T cell receptor beta chains from one sample, sequenced in a study of tumour-infiltrating T cells in Burkitt lymphoma. The protocol was immunoSEQ multiplex PCR, while the TCRdb copy is restricted to in-frame clones and leaves out a portion. The profile shows thousands of clones, around 70% of them singletons. What was sequenced was tumor tissue. All receptors come from a human donor with diffuse large B-cell lymphoma. Each CDR3 is given with its conserved first and last residue. D genes are given only for firm matches. A row's size may be missing; if present it is once, few, many or a size class.

len: 13; j_gene: TRBJ1-2; abundance: NA; v_gene: TRBV10-3; d_gene: NA; CDR3aa: CAISESRGIGYTF; CDR3nt: TGTGCCATCAGTGAGTCCCGGGGGATTGGCTACACCTTC
len: 12; j_gene: TRBJ1-3; abundance: large; v_gene: TRBV7-9; d_gene: NA; CDR3aa: CASSLGQPGLTF; CDR3nt: TGTGCCAGCAGCTTAGGGCAACCGGGGCTGACTTTT
len: 12; j_gene: TRBJ2-7; abundance: NA; v_gene: TRBV6-5; d_gene: NA; CDR3aa: CASRGMVYEQYF; CDR3nt: TGTGCCAGCAGAGGCATGGTATACGAGCAGTACTTC
len: 15; j_gene: TRBJ2-7; abundance: NA; v_gene: TRBV7-2; d_gene: TRBD2; CDR3aa: CASSLRGGGANEQYF; CDR3nt: TGTGCCAGCAGCCTAAGGGGCGGGGGGGCAAACGAGCAGTACTTC
len: 8; j_gene: TRBJ1-2; abundance: NA; v_gene: TRBV20-1; d_gene: NA; CDR3aa: CSAKGITF; CDR3nt: TGCAGTGCTAAGGGTATCACCTTC
len: 16; j_gene: TRBJ2-5; abundance: few; v_gene: TRBV10-3; d_gene: NA; CDR3aa: CASSYYSRGRRETQYF; CDR3nt: TGTGCCAGCAGTTACTATTCCAGGGGGAGGAGAGAGACCCAGTACTTC
len: 12; j_gene: TRBJ2-7; abundance: NA; v_gene: TRBV11-3; d_gene: NA; CDR3aa: CASSLNGYEQYF; CDR3nt: TGTGCCAGCAGCTTAAACGGGTACGAGCAGTACTTC
len: 13; j_gene: TRBJ1-2; abundance: NA; v_gene: TRBV7-2; d_gene: NA; CDR3aa: CASSRSREYGYTF; CDR3nt: TGTGCCAGCAGCCGCAGCAGGGAATATGGCTACACCTTC
len: 14; j_gene: TRBJ2-1; abundance: NA; v_gene: TRBV10-1; d_gene: NA; CDR3aa: CASSEFVPTGEQFF; CDR3nt: TGCGCCAGCAGTGAGTTCGTCCCCACGGGAGAGCAGTTCTTC
len: 16; j_gene: TRBJ2-5; abundance: NA; v_gene: TRBV5-4; d_gene: TRBD2; CDR3aa: CASSASTRGGQETQYF; CDR3nt: TGTGCCAGCAGCGCATCGACTCGGGGGGGCCAAGAGACCCAGTACTTC
len: 15; j_gene: TRBJ2-5; abundance: NA; v_gene: TRBV5-6; d_gene: NA; CDR3aa: CASSSGWPYQETQYF; CDR3nt: TGTGCCAGCAGCAGCGGATGGCCGTACCAAGAGACCCAGTACTTC
len: 13; j_gene: TRBJ2-7; abundance: few; v_gene: TRBV18; d_gene: NA; CDR3aa: CASSPPGVNEQYF; CDR3nt: TGTGCCAGCTCACCACCGGGGGTAAACGAGCAGTACTTC
len: 14; j_gene: TRBJ2-2; abundance: NA; v_gene: TRBV9; d_gene: TRBD2; CDR3aa: CASSPRDYPGELFF; CDR3nt: TGTGCCAGCAGCCCCAGGGACTACCCAGGGGAGCTGTTTTTT
len: 15; j_gene: TRBJ1-1; abundance: NA; v_gene: TRBV30; d_gene: NA; CDR3aa: CAWSPLLRGDTEAFF; CDR3nt: TGTGCCTGGAGTCCATTACTTAGGGGGGACACTGAAGCTTTCTTT
len: 15; j_gene: TRBJ2-5; abundance: NA; v_gene: TRBV5-1; d_gene: TRBD2; CDR3aa: CASSAQGPGGETQYF; CDR3nt: TGCGCCAGCAGCGCCCAGGGGCCGGGGGGGGAGACCCAGTACTTC
len: 18; j_gene: TRBJ2-7; abundance: NA; v_gene: TRBV21-1; d_gene: NA; CDR3aa: CASSKASMTSGGQYEQYF; CDR3nt: TGTGCCAGCAGCAAAGCAAGTATGACTAGCGGGGGCCAGTACGAGCAGTACTTC
len: 17; j_gene: TRBJ1-2; abundance: NA; v_gene: TRBV21-1; d_gene: NA; CDR3aa: CASSKGATGEPNYGYTF; CDR3nt: TGTGCCAGCAGCAAGGGGGCGACAGGGGAGCCCAACTATGGCTACACCTTC
len: 14; j_gene: TRBJ1-3; abundance: NA; v_gene: TRBV9; d_gene: NA; CDR3aa: CASSANTLRDTIYF; CDR3nt: TGTGCCAGCAGCGCCAACACCCTCCGGGACACCATATATTTT
len: 13; j_gene: TRBJ1-2; abundance: few; v_gene: TRBV29-1; d_gene: NA; CDR3aa: CSVDKAQSYGYTF; CDR3nt: TGCAGCGTTGATAAGGCGCAGAGCTATGGCTACACCTTC
len: 12; j_gene: TRBJ1-2; abundance: few; v_gene: TRBV7-9; d_gene: NA; CDR3aa: CASSLSGAGYTF; CDR3nt: TGTGCCAGCAGCTTGTCGGGCGCGGGCTACACCTTC
len: 14; j_gene: TRBJ1-3; abundance: NA; v_gene: TRBV6-5; d_gene: TRBD1; CDR3aa: CASSGTGSGNTIYF; CDR3nt: TGTGCCAGCAGCGGGACAGGGTCTGGAAACACCATATATTTT
len: 14; j_gene: TRBJ2-7; abundance: NA; v_gene: TRBV7-2; d_gene: NA; CDR3aa: CASSFHGSPGEQYF; CDR3nt: TGTGCCAGCAGCTTCCACGGGTCTCCGGGGGAGCAGTACTTC
len: 14; j_gene: TRBJ1-5; abundance: few; v_gene: TRBV27; d_gene: TRBD1; CDR3aa: CASRRQGTNQPQHF; CDR3nt: TGTGCCAGCAGGAGACAGGGGACCAATCAGCCCCAGCATTTT
len: 18; j_gene: TRBJ2-6; abundance: NA; v_gene: TRBV7-6; d_gene: NA; CDR3aa: CASSLVVPQASGANVLTF; CDR3nt: TGTGCCAGCAGCTTAGTGGTACCTCAAGCCTCTGGGGCCAACGTCCTGACTTTC
len: 14; j_gene: TRBJ1-2; abundance: NA; v_gene: TRBV13; d_gene: NA; CDR3aa: CASSLGSGAYGYTF; CDR3nt: TGTGCCAGCAGCTTAGGGTCAGGGGCCTATGGCTACACCTTC
len: 19; j_gene: TRBJ2-6; abundance: NA; v_gene: TRBV15; d_gene: TRBD2; CDR3aa: CATSRDLAGGLSGANVLTF; CDR3nt: TGTGCCACCAGCAGAGATCTGGCGGGGGGACTCTCTGGGGCCAACGTCCTGACTTTC
len: 13; j_gene: TRBJ2-5; abundance: once; v_gene: TRBV5-8; d_gene: NA; CDR3aa: CASSLGQLETQYF; CDR3nt: TGTGCCAGCAGCTTAGGTCAGCTGGAGACCCAGTACTTC
len: 15; j_gene: TRBJ1-5; abundance: NA; v_gene: TRBV15; d_gene: NA; CDR3aa: CATSRGVGGIQPQHF; CDR3nt: TGTGCCACCAGCAGAGGGGTCGGGGGGATTCAGCCCCAGCATTTT
len: 16; j_gene: TRBJ1-6; abundance: NA; v_gene: TRBV5-1; d_gene: TRBD1; CDR3aa: CASSLGQGPYNSPLHF; CDR3nt: TGCGCCAGCAGCCTTGGACAGGGGCCCTATAATTCACCCCTCCACTTT
len: 18; j_gene: TRBJ2-2; abundance: NA; v_gene: TRBV4-3; d_gene: TRBD1; CDR3aa: CASSQPRDRASNTGELFF; CDR3nt: TGCGCCAGCAGCCAACCCCGGGACAGGGCCTCGAACACCGGGGAGCTGTTTTTT
len: 14; j_gene: TRBJ2-7; abundance: NA; v_gene: TRBV5-1; d_gene: NA; CDR3aa: CASSHPGPFYEQYF; CDR3nt: TGCGCCAGCAGCCACCCAGGCCCTTTCTACGAGCAGTACTTC
len: 17; j_gene: TRBJ2-5; abundance: NA; v_gene: TRBV9; d_gene: NA; CDR3aa: CTSSVAASRGERETQYF; CDR3nt: TGTACCAGCAGCGTCGCCGCTAGCAGGGGGGAGCGGGAGACCCAGTACTTC
len: 14; j_gene: TRBJ2-6; abundance: NA; v_gene: TRBV7-2; d_gene: NA; CDR3aa: CARRGSSGANVLTF; CDR3nt: TGTGCCAGGCGAGGGTCCTCTGGGGCCAACGTCCTGACTTTC
len: 17; j_gene: TRBJ2-3; abundance: NA; v_gene: TRBV5-4; d_gene: TRBD1; CDR3aa: CASSPRGGRGRPDTQYF; CDR3nt: TGTGCCAGCAGCCCCAGGGGCGGCAGGGGGCGGCCAGATACGCAGTATTTT
len: 13; j_gene: TRBJ2-5; abundance: NA; v_gene: TRBV2; d_gene: TRBD1; CDR3aa: CASRGTGGETQYF; CDR3nt: TGTGCCAGCAGGGGGACAGGGGGGGAGACCCAGTACTTC
len: 14; j_gene: TRBJ1-1; abundance: few; v_gene: TRBV4-1; d_gene: NA; CDR3aa: CASSQGGGQVKAFF; CDR3nt: TGCGCCAGCAGCCAAGGAGGAGGACAAGTAAAAGCTTTCTTT
len: 15; j_gene: TRBJ1-4; abundance: NA; v_gene: TRBV6-5; d_gene: NA; CDR3aa: CASSYSGRGNEKLFF; CDR3nt: TGTGCCAGCAGTTACTCGGGCAGGGGAAATGAAAAACTGTTTTTT
len: 13; j_gene: TRBJ2-3; abundance: NA; v_gene: TRBV19; d_gene: NA; CDR3aa: CASSPSLGDTQYF; CDR3nt: TGTGCCAGTAGTCCCTCTCTTGGGGATACGCAGTATTTT
len: 19; j_gene: TRBJ2-2; abundance: NA; v_gene: TRBV5-1; d_gene: NA; CDR3aa: CASHSYGAAREGVTGELFF; CDR3nt: TGCGCCAGCCACTCGTATGGGGCCGCTAGGGAAGGGGTCACCGGGGAGCTGTTTTTT
len: 14; j_gene: TRBJ1-1; abundance: NA; v_gene: TRBV10-2; d_gene: TRBD1; CDR3aa: CASRRGTEGTEAFF; CDR3nt: TGCGCCAGCAGAAGGGGGACAGAGGGCACTGAAGCTTTCTTT
len: 15; j_gene: TRBJ2-7; abundance: NA; v_gene: TRBV2; d_gene: TRBD2; CDR3aa: CASTRISGGAYEQYF; CDR3nt: TGTGCCAGCACCAGGATTAGCGGGGGGGCCTACGAGCAGTACTTC
len: 11; j_gene: TRBJ2-1; abundance: medium-sized; v_gene: TRBV5-6; d_gene: NA; CDR3aa: CASSLANEQFF; CDR3nt: TGTGCCAGCAGCTTAGCAAATGAGCAGTTCTTC
len: 14; j_gene: TRBJ2-5; abundance: NA; v_gene: TRBV2; d_gene: NA; CDR3aa: CASSPQGREETQYF; CDR3nt: TGTGCCAGCAGCCCCCAGGGGCGTGAAGAGACCCAGTACTTC
len: 13; j_gene: TRBJ1-1; abundance: NA; v_gene: TRBV2; d_gene: NA; CDR3aa: CASSVRELTEAFF; CDR3nt: TGTGCCAGCAGTGTGAGGGAATTGACTGAAGCTTTCTTT
len: 14; j_gene: TRBJ1-3; abundance: NA; v_gene: TRBV18; d_gene: TRBD1; CDR3aa: CASSLTGDGNTIYF; CDR3nt: TGTGCCAGCTCCCTTACAGGGGACGGAAACACCATATATTTT
len: 16; j_gene: TRBJ1-3; abundance: few; v_gene: TRBV5-1; d_gene: TRBD1; CDR3aa: CASSGTDRETGNTIYF; CDR3nt: TGCGCCAGCAGCGGAACCGACAGGGAGACTGGAAACACCATATATTTT